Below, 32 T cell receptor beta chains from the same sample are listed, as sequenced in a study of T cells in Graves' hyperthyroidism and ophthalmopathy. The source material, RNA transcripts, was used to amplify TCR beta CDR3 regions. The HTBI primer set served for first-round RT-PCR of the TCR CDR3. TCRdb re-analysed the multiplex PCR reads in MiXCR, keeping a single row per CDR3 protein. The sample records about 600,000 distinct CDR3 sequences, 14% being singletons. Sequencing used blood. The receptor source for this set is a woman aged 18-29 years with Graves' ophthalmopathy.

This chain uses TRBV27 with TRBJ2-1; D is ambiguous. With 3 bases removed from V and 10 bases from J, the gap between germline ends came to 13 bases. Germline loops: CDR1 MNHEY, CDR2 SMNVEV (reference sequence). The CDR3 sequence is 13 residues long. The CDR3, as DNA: TGTGCCAGCAGTTTCGGACCTACCGGGGAGCAGTTCTTC. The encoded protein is CASSFGPTGEQFF.

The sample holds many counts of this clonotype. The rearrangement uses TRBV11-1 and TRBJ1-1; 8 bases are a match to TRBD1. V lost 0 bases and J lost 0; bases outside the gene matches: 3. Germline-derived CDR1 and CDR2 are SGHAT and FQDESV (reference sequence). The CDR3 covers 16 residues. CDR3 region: CASSLAVDRVNTEAFF. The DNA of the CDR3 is TGTGCCAGCAGCTTAGCTGTGGACAGGGTGAACACTGAAGCTTTCTTT. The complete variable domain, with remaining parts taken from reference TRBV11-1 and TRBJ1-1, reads EAEVAQSPRYKITEKSQAVAFWCDPISGHATLYWYRQILGQGPELLVQFQDESVVDDSQLPKDRFSAERLKGVDSTLKIQPAELGDSAMYLCASSLAVDRVNTEAFFGQGTRLTVV.

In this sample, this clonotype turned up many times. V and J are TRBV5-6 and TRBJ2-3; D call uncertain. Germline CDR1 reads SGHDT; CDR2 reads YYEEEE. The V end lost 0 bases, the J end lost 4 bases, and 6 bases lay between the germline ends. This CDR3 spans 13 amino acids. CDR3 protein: CASSLGAADTQYF. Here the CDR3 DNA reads TGTGCCAGCAGCTTGGGGGCAGCAGATACGCAGTATTTT. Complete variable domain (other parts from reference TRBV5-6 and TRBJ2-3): DAGVTQSPTHLIKTRGQQVTLRCSPKSGHDTVSWYQQALGQGPQFIFQYYEEEERQRGNFPDRFSGHQFPNYSSELNVNALLLGDSALYLCASSLGAADTQYFGPGTRLTVL.

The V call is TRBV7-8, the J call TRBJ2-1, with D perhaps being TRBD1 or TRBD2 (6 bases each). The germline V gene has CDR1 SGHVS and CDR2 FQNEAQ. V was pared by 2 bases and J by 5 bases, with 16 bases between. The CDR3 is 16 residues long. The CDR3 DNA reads TGTGCCAGCAGCTTAACCCGGGGGCGCAGGGACAATGAGCAGTTCTTC. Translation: CASSLTRGRRDNEQFF. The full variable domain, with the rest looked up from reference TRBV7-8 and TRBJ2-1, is GAGVSQSPRYKVAKRGQDVALRCDPISGHVSLFWYQQALGQGPEFLTYFQNEAQLDKSGLPSDRFFAERPEGSVSTLKIQRTQQEDSAVYLCASSLTRGRRDNEQFFGPGTRLTVL.

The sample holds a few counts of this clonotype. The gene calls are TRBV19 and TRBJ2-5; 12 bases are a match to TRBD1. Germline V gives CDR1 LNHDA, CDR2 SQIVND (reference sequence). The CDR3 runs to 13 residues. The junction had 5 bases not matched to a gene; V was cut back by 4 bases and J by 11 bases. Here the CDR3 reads CASSTGTGGVQYF. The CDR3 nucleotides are TGTGCCAGTAGTACCGGGACAGGGGGCGTTCAGTACTTC.

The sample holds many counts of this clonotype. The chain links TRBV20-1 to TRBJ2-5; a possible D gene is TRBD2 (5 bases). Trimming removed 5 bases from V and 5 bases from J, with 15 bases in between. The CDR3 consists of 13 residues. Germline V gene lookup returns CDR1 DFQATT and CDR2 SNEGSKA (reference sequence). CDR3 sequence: CSAQDEGPETQYF. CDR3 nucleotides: TGCAGTGCTCAGGACGAGGGTCCCGAGACCCAGTACTTC.

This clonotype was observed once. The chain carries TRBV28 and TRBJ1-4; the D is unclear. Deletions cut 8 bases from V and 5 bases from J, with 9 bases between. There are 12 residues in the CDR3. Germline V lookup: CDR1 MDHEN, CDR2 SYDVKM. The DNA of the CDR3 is TGTGCCAGCGGTGGCGGAAATGAAAAACTGTTTTTT. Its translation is CASGGGNEKLFF. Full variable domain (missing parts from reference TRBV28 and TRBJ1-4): DVKVTQSSRYLVKRTGEKVFLECVQDMDHENMFWYRQDPGLGLRLIYFSYDVKMKEKGDIPEGYSVSREKKERFSLILESASTNQTSMYLCASGGGNEKLFFGSGTQLSVL.

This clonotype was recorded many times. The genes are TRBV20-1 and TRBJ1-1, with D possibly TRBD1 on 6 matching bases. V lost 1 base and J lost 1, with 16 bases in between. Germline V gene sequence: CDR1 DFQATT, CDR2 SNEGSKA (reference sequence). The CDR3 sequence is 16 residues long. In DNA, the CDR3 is TGCAGTGCTAGAGTGAGCGGGGGCGCTGGGAACACTGAAGCTTTCTTT. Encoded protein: CSARVSGGAGNTEAFF.

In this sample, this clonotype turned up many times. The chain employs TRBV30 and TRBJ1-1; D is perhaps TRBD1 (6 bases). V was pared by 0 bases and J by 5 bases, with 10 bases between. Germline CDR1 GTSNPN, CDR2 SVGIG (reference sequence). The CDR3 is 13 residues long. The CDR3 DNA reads TGTGCCTGGAGTGTTGGGCAGGGGACTGAAGCTTTCTTT. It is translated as CAWSVGQGTEAFF.

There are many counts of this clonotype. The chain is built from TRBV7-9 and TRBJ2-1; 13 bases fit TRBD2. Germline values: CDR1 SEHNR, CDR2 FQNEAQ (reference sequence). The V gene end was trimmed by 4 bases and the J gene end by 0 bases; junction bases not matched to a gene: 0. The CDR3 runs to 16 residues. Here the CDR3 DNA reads TGTGCCAGCAGCTGGACTAGCGGGAGCTCCTACAATGAGCAGTTCTTC. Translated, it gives CASSWTSGSSYNEQFF.

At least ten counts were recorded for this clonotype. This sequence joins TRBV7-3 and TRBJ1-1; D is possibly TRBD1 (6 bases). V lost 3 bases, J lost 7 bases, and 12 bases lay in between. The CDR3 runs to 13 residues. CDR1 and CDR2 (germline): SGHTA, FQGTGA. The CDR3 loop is CASSFGGEIEAFF. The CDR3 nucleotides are TGTGCCAGCAGCTTTGGGGGCGAGATTGAAGCTTTCTTT.

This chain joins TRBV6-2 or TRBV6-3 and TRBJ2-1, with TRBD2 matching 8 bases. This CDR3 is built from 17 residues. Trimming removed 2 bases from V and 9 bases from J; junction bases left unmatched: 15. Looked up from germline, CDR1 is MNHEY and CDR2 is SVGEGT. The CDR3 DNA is TGTGCCAGCAGTTACACTATCACCCGGGGGGGCCCGAGTGAGCAGTTCTTC. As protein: CASSYTITRGGPSEQFF.

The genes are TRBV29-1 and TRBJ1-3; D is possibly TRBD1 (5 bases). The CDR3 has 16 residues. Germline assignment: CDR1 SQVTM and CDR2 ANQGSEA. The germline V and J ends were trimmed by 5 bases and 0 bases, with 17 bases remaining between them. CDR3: CSVTGTEDFSGNTIYF. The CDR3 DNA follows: TGCAGCGTTACCGGGACGGAAGATTTCTCTGGAAACACCATATATTTT.

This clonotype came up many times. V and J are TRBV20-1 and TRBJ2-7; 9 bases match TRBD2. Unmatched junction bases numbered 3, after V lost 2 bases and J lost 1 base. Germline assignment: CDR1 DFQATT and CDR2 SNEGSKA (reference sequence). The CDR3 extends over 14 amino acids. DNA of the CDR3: TGCAGTGCTAGACCTAGCGGGAATTCCTACGAGCAGTACTTC. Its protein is CSARPSGNSYEQYF.

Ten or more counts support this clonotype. The CDR3 sequence: CSARGPSGSEQYF. CDR3 bases: TGCAGTGCTAGAGGTCCTAGCGGGAGTGAGCAGTACTTC. The chain recombines TRBV20-1 with TRBJ2-7; 10 bases agree with TRBD2. The CDR3 loop spans 13 amino acids. Germline V CDR1 and CDR2: DFQATT, SNEGSKA (reference sequence). The V and J ends lost 1 base and 7 bases, in that order; junction bases with no gene match: 4.

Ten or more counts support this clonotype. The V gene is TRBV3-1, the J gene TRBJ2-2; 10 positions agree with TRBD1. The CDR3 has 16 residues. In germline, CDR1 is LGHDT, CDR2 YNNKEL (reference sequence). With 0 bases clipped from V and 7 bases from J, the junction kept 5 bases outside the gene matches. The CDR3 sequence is CASSQETGGGGGELFF. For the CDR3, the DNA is TGTGCCAGCAGCCAAGAGACAGGGGGCGGAGGCGGGGAGCTGTTTTTT.

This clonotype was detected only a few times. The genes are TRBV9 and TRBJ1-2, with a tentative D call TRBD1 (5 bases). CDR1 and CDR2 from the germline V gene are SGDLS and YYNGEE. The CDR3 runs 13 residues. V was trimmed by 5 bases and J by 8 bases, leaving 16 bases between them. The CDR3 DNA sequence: TGTGCCAGCAGTCTGACAGACGGTTTCGGCTACACCTTC. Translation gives CASSLTDGFGYTF.

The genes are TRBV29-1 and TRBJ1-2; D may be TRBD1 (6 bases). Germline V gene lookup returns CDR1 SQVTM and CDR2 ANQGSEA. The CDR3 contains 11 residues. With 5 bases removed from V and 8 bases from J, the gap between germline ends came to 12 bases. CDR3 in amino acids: CSVSWGGGYTF. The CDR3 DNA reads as TGCAGCGTTTCTTGGGGGGGCGGCTACACCTTC.

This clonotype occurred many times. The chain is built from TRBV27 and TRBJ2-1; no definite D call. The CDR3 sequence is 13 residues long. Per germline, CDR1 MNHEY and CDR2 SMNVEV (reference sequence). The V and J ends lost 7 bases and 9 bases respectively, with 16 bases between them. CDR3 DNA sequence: TGTGCCAGCACCCATAGTAGTTTTGGTGAGCAGTTCTTC. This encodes CASTHSSFGEQFF.

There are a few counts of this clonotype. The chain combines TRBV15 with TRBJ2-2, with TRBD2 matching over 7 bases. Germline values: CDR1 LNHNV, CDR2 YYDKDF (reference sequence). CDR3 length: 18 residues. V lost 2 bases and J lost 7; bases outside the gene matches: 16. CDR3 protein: CATSRPFYRGVGFGELFF. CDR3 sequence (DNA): TGTGCCACCAGCAGACCCTTCTATCGGGGGGTAGGGTTCGGGGAGCTGTTTTTT.

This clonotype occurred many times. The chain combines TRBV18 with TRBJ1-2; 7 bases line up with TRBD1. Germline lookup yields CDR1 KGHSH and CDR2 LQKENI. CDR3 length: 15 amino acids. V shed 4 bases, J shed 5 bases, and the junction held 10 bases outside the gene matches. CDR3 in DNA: TGTGCCAGCTCACGACCCCGGGACAGCCTTTATGGCTACACCTTC. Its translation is CASSRPRDSLYGYTF. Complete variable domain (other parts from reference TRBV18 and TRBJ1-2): NAGVMQNPRHLVRRRGQEARLRCSPMKGHSHVYWYRQLPEEGLKFMVYLQKENIIDESGMPKERFSAEFPKEGPSILRIQQVVRGDSAAYFCASSRPRDSLYGYTFGSGTRLTVV.

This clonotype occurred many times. The CDR3: CASSVEGGQPQHF. DNA of the CDR3: TGTGCCAGCAGCGTAGAAGGGGGTCAGCCCCAGCATTTT. The chain uses TRBV9 and TRBJ1-5, with a tentative D call TRBD1 (6 bases). Germline loops: CDR1 SGDLS, CDR2 YYNGEE. With 0 bases removed from V and 6 bases from J, the gap between germline ends came to 7 bases. This CDR3 is 13 amino acids long.

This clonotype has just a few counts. CDR3 protein: CASSALVGAISFYGYTF. The CDR3 DNA reads as TGTGCCAGCAGTGCCCTGGTGGGAGCGATTTCCTTCTATGGCTACACCTTC. This rearrangement joins TRBV28 to TRBJ1-2, with no clear D. Germline V gene sequence: CDR1 MDHEN, CDR2 SYDVKM. The CDR3 is made up of 17 amino acids. V was clipped by 5 bases and J by 4 bases, with 23 bases between them.

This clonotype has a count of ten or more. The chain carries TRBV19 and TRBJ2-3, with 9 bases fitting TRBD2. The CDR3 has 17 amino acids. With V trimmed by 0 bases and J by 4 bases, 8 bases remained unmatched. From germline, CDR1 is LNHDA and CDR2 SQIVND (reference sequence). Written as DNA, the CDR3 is TGTGCCAGTAGTATAGACACCGCGGGAGGGCCCGCAGATACGCAGTATTTT. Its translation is CASSIDTAGGPADTQYF. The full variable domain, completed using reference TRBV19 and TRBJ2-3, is DGGITQSPKYLFRKEGQNVTLSCEQNLNHDAMYWYRQDPGQGLRLIYYSQIVNDFQKGDIAEGYSVSREKKESFPLTVTSAQKNPTAFYLCASSIDTAGGPADTQYFGPGTRLTVL.

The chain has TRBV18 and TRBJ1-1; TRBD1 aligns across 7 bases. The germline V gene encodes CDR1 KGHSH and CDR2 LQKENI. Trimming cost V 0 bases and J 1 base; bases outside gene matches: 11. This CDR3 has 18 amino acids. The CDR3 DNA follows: TGTGCCAGCTCACCACCGGGACAGACCTCTCAAGGGAACACTGAAGCTTTCTTT. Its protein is CASSPPGQTSQGNTEAFF.

The CDR3 DNA is TGTGCCAGCAGCCCCCGGACTAGCGGGAGGCAACGGAATGAGCAGTTCTTC. Translation: CASSPRTSGRQRNEQFF. The chain joins TRBV27 to TRBJ2-1; 14 nucleotides align to TRBD2. From germline, CDR1 is MNHEY and CDR2 SMNVEV (reference sequence). The trim removed 6 bases at V and 7 bases at J, leaving 11 bases unmatched. The CDR3 is made up of 17 amino acids.

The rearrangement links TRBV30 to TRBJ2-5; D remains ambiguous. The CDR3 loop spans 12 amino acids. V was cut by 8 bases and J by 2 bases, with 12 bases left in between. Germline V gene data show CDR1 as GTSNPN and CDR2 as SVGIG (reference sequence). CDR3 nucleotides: TGTGCCGATTCCTGGACGCAAGAGACCCAGTACTTC. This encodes CADSWTQETQYF.

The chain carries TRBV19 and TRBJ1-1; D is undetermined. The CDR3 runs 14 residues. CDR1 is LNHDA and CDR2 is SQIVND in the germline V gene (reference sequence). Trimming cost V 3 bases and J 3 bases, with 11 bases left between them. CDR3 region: CASSMQRGDTEAFF. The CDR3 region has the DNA TGTGCCAGTAGTATGCAGCGGGGTGACACTGAAGCTTTCTTT. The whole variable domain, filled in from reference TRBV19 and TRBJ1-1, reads DGGITQSPKYLFRKEGQNVTLSCEQNLNHDAMYWYRQDPGQGLRLIYYSQIVNDFQKGDIAEGYSVSREKKESFPLTVTSAQKNPTAFYLCASSMQRGDTEAFFGQGTRLTVV.

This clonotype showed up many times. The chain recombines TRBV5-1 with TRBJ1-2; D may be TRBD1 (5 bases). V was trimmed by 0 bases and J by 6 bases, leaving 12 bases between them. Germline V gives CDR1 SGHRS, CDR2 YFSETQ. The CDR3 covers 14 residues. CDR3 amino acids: CASSLESDSNGYTF. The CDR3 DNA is TGCGCCAGCAGCTTGGAATCTGACAGCAATGGCTACACCTTC.

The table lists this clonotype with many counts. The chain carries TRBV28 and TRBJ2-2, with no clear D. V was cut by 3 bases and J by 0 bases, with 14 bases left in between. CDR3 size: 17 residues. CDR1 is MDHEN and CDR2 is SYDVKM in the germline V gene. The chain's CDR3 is CASSFFLVGANTGELFF. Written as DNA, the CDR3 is TGTGCCAGCAGTTTTTTCCTGGTCGGTGCGAACACCGGGGAGCTGTTTTTT. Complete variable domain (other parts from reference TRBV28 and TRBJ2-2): DVKVTQSSRYLVKRTGEKVFLECVQDMDHENMFWYRQDPGLGLRLIYFSYDVKMKEKGDIPEGYSVSREKKERFSLILESASTNQTSMYLCASSFFLVGANTGELFFGEGSRLTVL.

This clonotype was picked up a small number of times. The CDR3 DNA follows: TGTGCCAGCAGGGAGACTTGGGGGGCAGATACGCAGTATTTT. This codes for CASRETWGADTQYF. This sequence joins TRBV6-1 and TRBJ2-3; a possible D gene is TRBD2 (6 bases). Germline V gene data show CDR1 as MNHNS and CDR2 as SASEGT. Trimming removed 6 bases from V and 4 bases from J, with 14 bases in between. CDR3 size: 14 residues.

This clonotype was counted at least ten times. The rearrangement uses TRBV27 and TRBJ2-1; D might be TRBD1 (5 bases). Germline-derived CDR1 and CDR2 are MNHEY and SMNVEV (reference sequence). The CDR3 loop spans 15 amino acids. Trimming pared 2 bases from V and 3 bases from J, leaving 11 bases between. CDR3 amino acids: CASSLILGVYNEQFF. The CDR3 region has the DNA TGTGCCAGCAGTTTAATCCTAGGGGTCTACAATGAGCAGTTCTTC.